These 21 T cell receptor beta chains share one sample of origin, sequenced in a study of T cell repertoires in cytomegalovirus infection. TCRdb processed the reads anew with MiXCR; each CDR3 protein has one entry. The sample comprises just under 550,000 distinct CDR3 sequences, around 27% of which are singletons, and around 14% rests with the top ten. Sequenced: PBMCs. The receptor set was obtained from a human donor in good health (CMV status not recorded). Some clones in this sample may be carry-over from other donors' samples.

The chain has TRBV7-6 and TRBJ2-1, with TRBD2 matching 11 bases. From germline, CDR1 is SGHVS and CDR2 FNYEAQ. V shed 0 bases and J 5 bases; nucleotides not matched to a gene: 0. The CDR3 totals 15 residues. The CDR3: CASSLAGLADNEQFF. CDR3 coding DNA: TGTGCCAGCAGCTTAGCGGGACTAGCGGACAATGAGCAGTTCTTC.

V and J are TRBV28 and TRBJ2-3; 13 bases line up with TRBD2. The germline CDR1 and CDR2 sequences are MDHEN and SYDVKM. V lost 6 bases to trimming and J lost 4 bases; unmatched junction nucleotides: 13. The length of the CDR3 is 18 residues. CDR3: CASRNLGLAGVRADTQYF. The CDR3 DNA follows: TGTGCCAGCAGAAACCTTGGACTAGCGGGAGTTCGGGCAGATACGCAGTATTTT.

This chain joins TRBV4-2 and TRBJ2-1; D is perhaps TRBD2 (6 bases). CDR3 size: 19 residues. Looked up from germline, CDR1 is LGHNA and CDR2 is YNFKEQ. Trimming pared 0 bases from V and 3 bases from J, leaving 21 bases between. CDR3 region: CASSQEAGSDPQGYNEQFF. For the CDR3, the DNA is TGTGCCAGCAGCCAAGAAGCGGGCAGCGACCCCCAAGGCTACAATGAGCAGTTCTTC.

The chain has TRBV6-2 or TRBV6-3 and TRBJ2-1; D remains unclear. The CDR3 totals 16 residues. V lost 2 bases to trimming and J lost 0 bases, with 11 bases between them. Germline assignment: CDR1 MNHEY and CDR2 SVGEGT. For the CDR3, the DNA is TGTGCCAGCAGTTACCACCAGGCCCTCTCCTACAATGAGCAGTTCTTC. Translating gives CASSYHQALSYNEQFF.

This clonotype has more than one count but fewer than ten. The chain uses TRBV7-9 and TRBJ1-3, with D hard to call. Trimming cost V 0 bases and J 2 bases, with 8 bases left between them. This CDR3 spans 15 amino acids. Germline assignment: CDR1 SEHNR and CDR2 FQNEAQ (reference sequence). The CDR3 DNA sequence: TGTGCCAGCAGCTTAGCAGAAGTCCCTGGAAACACCATATATTTT. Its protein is CASSLAEVPGNTIYF.

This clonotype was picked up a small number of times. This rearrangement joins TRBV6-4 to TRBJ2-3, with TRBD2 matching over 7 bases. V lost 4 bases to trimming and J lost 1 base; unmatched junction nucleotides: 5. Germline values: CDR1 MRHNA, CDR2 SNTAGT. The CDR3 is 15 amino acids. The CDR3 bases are TGTGCCAGCAGTGCTAGCGGTAGCGGCACAGATACGCAGTATTTT. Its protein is CASSASGSGTDTQYF.

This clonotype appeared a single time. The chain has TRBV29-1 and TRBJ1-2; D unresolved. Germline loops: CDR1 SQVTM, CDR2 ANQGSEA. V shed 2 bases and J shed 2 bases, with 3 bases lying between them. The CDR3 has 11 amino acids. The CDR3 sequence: CSVERNYGYTF. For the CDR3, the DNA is TGCAGCGTTGAACGAAACTATGGCTACACCTTC.

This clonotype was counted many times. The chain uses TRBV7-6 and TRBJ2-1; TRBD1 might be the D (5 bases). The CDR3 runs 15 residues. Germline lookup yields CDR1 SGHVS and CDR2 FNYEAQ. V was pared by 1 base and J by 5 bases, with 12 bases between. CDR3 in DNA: TGTGCCAGCAGCTTAGTTCGTGCAGGGAACAATGAGCAGTTCTTC. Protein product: CASSLVRAGNNEQFF.

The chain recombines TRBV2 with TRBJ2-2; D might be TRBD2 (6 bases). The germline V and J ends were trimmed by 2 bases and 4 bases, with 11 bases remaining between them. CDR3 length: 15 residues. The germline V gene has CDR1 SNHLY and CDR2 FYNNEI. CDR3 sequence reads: CASSEREAGTGELFF. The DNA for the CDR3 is TGTGCCAGCAGTGAAAGGGAGGCAGGCACCGGGGAGCTGTTTTTT.

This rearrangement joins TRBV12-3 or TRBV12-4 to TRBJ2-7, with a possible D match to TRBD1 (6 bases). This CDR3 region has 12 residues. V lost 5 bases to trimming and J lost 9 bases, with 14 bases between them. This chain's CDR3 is CASSPQGGRQYF. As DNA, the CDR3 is TGTGCCAGCAGTCCGCAAGGGGGAAGGCAGTACTTC.

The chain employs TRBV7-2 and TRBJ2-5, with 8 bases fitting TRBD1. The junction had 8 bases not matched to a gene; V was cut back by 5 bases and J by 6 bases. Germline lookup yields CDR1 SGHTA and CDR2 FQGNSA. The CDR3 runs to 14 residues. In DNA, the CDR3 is TGTGCCAGCAGCGTGGCAGGGGGCGGGAAGACCCAGTACTTC. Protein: CASSVAGGGKTQYF.

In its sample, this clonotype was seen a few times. The CDR3 region is CSASRLAGGRTDTQYF. CDR3 DNA: TGCAGTGCTTCAAGACTAGCGGGAGGGCGGACAGATACGCAGTATTTT. This rearrangement joins TRBV20-1 to TRBJ2-3; 14 bases line up with TRBD2. The CDR3 extends over 16 amino acids. Trimming at V came to 5 bases and at J to 3 bases, leaving 7 bases not matched to a gene. Germline V gene lookup returns CDR1 DFQATT and CDR2 SNEGSKA (reference sequence).

CDR3: CASRTRGAYNEQFF. In DNA, the CDR3 is TGTGCCAGCAGAACAAGGGGGGCCTACAATGAGCAGTTCTTC. The V call is TRBV6-5, the J call TRBJ2-1; possibly TRBD1 or TRBD2 for D (6 bases each). The ends were cut back, 6 bases at V and 2 bases at J, with 11 bases in the middle. Germline CDR1 MNHEY, CDR2 SVGAGI. The CDR3 loop spans 14 amino acids.

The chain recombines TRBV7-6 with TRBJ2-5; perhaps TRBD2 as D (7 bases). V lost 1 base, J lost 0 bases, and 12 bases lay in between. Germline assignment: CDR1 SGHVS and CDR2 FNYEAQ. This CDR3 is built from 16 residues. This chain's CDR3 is CASSLGGGANQETQYF. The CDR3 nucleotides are TGTGCCAGCAGCTTAGGAGGGGGGGCTAACCAAGAGACCCAGTACTTC.

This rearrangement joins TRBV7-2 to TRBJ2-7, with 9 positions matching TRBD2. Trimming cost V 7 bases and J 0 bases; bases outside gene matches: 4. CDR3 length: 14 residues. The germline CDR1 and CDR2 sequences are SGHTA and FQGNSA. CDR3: CASTRTSDSYEQYF. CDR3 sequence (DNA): TGTGCCAGCACCCGGACTAGCGACTCCTACGAGCAGTACTTC.

The CDR3 region is CASSHRRRLETQYF. The DNA of the CDR3 is TGTGCCAGCAGCCACCGCCGGCGTTTAGAGACCCAGTACTTC. The V and J genes are TRBV7-8 and TRBJ2-5; D gene uncertain. The germline V gene encodes CDR1 SGHVS and CDR2 FQNEAQ. V dropped 5 bases and J dropped 4 bases, with 14 bases sitting between them. The CDR3 runs 14 residues.

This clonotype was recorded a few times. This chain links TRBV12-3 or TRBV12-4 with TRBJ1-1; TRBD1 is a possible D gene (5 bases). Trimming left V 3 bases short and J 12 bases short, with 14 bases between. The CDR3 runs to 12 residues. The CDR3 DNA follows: TGTGCCAGCAGTTTGAGAAGGGGCTCGCCTTTCTTT. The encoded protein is CASSLRRGSPFF.

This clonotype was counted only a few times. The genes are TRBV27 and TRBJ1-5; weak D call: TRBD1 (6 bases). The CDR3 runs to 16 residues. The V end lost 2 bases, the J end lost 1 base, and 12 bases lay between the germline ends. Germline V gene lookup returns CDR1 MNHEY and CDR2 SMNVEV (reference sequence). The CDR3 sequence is CASSLLNTGSNQPQHF. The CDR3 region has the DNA TGTGCCAGCAGTTTACTCAACACAGGGAGCAATCAGCCCCAGCATTTT.

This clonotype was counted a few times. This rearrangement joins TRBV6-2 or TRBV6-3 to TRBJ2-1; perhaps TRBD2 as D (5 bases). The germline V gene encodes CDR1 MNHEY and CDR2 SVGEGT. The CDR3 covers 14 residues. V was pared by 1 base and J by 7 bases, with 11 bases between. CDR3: CASSYWERPNEQFF. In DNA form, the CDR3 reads TGTGCCAGCAGTTACTGGGAGCGGCCTAATGAGCAGTTCTTC.

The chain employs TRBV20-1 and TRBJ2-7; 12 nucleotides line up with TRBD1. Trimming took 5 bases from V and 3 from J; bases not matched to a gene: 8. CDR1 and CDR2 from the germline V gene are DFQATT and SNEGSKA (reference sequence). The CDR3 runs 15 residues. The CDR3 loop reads CSAAPGTGGDYEQYF. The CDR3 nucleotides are TGCAGTGCTGCCCCCGGGACAGGGGGCGACTACGAGCAGTACTTC.

The CDR3 loop is CASSYSENVGEQYV. In nucleotides, the CDR3 is TGTGCCAGCAGTTACTCGGAGAATGTAGGGGAGCAGTACGTC. The rearrangement joins TRBV6-5 to TRBJ2-7; no clear D. CDR1 and CDR2 from the germline V gene are MNHEY and SVGAGI. The length of the CDR3 is 14 residues. With 0 bases removed from V and 7 bases from J, the gap between germline ends came to 13 bases.